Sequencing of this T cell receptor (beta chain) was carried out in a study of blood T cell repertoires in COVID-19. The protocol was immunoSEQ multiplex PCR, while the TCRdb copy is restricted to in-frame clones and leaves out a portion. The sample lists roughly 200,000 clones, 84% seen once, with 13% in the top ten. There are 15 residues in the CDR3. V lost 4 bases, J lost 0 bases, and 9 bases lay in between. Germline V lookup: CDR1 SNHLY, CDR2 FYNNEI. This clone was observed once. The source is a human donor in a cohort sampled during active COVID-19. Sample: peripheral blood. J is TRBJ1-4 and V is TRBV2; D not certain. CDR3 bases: TGTGCCAGCAGTGGGGCGCTGGCAACTAATGAAAAACTGTTTTTT. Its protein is CASSGALATNEKLFF.